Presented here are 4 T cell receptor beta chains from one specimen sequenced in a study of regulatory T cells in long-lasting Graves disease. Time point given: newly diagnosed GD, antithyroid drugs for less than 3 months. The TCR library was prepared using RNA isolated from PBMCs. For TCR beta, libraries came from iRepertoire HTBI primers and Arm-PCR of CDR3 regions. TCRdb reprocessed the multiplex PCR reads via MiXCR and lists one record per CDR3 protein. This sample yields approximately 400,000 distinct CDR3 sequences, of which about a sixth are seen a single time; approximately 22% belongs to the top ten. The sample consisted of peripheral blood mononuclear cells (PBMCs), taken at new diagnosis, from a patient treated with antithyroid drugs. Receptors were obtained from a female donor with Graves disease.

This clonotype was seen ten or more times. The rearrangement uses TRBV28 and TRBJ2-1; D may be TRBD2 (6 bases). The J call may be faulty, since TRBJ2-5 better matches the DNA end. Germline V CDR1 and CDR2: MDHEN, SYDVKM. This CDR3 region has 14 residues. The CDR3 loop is CASTTGGLRETQYF. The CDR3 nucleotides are TGTGCCAGCACTACCGGGGGACTTAGAGAGACCCAGTACTTC.

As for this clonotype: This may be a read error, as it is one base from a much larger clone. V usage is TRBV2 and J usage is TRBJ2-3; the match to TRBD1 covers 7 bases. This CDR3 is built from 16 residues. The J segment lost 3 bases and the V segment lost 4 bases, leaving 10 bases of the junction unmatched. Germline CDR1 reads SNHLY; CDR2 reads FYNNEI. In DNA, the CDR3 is TGTGCCAGCAGTGGGGACAGCCGAGGAGGTACAGATACGCAGTATTTT. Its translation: CASSGDSRGGTDTQYF.

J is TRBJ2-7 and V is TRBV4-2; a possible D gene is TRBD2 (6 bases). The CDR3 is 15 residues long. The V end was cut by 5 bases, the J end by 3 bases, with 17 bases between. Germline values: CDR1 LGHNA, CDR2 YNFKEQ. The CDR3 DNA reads TGTGCCAGCAGCGACCTTGGCGGGACCTTCTACGAGCAGTACTTC. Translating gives CASSDLGGTFYEQYF.

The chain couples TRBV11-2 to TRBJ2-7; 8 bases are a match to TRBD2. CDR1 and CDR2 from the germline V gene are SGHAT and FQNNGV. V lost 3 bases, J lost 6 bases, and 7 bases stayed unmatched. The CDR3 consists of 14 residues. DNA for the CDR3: TGTGCCAGCAGCTTGACTAGCGTATCAGGCGAGCAGTACTTC. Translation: CASSLTSVSGEQYF.